Below are 10 T cell receptor beta chains sequenced from a single sample in a study of cytomegalovirus exposure and HLA in healthy donors. The PCR used 60 Vbeta and 13 Jbeta primers. Produced via immunoSEQ multiplex PCR; TCRdb's table is partial and in-frame only. The repertoire holds about 200,000 clones, 82% seen once, with roughly 5.5% in the top ten. The source material was PBMCs. These TCRs come from a man aged 35-49 years in good health and CMV-seropositive.

This chain uses TRBV12-5 with TRBJ1-1, with D possibly matching TRBD1 (6 bases). Germline lookup yields CDR1 LGHNT and CDR2 FRNRAP. The CDR3 runs 18 residues. V was pared by 1 base and J by 4 bases, with 22 bases between. CDR3 loop: CASGLARPGEGHLTEAFF. The CDR3 DNA sequence: TGTGCTAGTGGTTTGGCACGACCTGGCGAGGGACATCTCACTGAAGCTTTCTTT.

CDR3 sequence reads: CASSEQPGQGYTF. In DNA form, the CDR3 reads TGTGCCAGCAGTGAACAACCGGGACAGGGCTACACCTTC. V is TRBV6-4 and J is TRBJ1-2; TRBD1 matches at 7 bases. The germline gives CDR1 MRHNA, CDR2 SNTAGT. The CDR3 has 13 amino acids. The trim removed 3 bases at V and 8 bases at J, leaving 6 bases unmatched.

Regarding this clone: The sample has other DNA sequences that encode this CDR3 too. The rearrangement links TRBV5-1 to TRBJ2-7, with D possibly matching TRBD2 (6 bases). Germline assignment: CDR1 SGHRS and CDR2 YFSETQ. This CDR3 spans 15 amino acids. V was trimmed by 2 bases and J by 2 bases, leaving 14 bases between them. The CDR3 coding sequence is TGCGCCAGCAGCTTAGCCAGCGGGTCTACCTACGAGCAGTACTTC. Its protein product is CASSLASGSTYEQYF.

The rearrangement joins TRBV6-1 to TRBJ2-7, with a weak D call TRBD1 (6 bases). The CDR3 is 14 residues long. Trimming removed 0 bases from V and 4 bases from J, with 10 bases in between. Germline loops: CDR1 MNHNS, CDR2 SASEGT. The CDR3 DNA sequence: TGTGCCAGCAGTGAAGCAGGGCAGGGGTACGAGCAGTACTTC. This gives the protein CASSEAGQGYEQYF.

This rearrangement joins TRBV2 to TRBJ1-4; D perhaps matches TRBD1 (5 bases). Germline assignment: CDR1 SNHLY and CDR2 FYNNEI. Trimming removed 3 bases at V and 2 bases at J, with 13 bases between. This CDR3 contains 16 residues. CDR3 loop: CASSDLGTATNEKLFF. The CDR3 coding sequence is TGTGCCAGCAGTGACTTGGGGACTGCGACTAATGAAAAACTGTTTTTT.

The genes are TRBV5-6 and TRBJ1-6; TRBD1 agrees at 8 bases. In germline, CDR1 is SGHDT, CDR2 YYEEEE. The CDR3 is 17 amino acids. V was clipped by 1 base and J by 2 bases; unmatched bases: 5. This CDR3 reads CASSLSGQGPYNSPLHF. DNA of the CDR3: TGTGCCAGCAGCTTGTCAGGACAGGGCCCCTATAATTCACCCCTCCACTTT.

The chain combines TRBV6-4 with TRBJ2-1, with TRBD1 matching 11 bases. The V gene's germline CDR1 is MRHNA and CDR2 SNTAGT. The CDR3 consists of 16 residues. Germline trimming cut 8 bases from V and 7 bases from J; bases unmatched to any gene: 13. CDR3 region: CASSPTPGQGANEQFF. In DNA, the CDR3 is TGTGCCAGCTCTCCAACCCCAGGACAGGGGGCGAATGAGCAGTTCTTC.

The gene calls are TRBV6-1 and TRBJ1-1, with D unclear. Between the trimmed V and J ends, which lost 8 bases and 9 bases, there was a span of 13 bases. This CDR3 spans 11 amino acids. Germline V gene lookup returns CDR1 MNHNS and CDR2 SASEGT. The CDR3 nucleotides read TGTGCCAGCTTGCCCGCGGAACAAGCTTTCTTT. This encodes CASLPAEQAFF.

This clone was observed a handful of times. The V call is TRBV6-6, the J call TRBJ2-3; TRBD2 aligns across 10 bases. V gave up 9 bases and J gave up 2 bases; unmatched junction bases: 8. Germline V CDR1 and CDR2: MNHNY, SVGAGI (reference sequence). The CDR3 length is 15 residues. The CDR3 region is CASSGTSAYTDTQYF. The CDR3 nucleotides read TGTGCCAGTTCCGGGACTAGCGCCTACACAGATACGCAGTATTTT.

The chain couples TRBV19 to TRBJ1-2; unclear D gene. The germline gives CDR1 LNHDA, CDR2 SQIVND (reference sequence). The CDR3 has 15 residues. The V end was cut by 0 bases, the J end by 4 bases, with 12 bases between. CDR3 sequence reads: CASSIDPGVFYGYTF. The DNA of the CDR3 is TGTGCCAGTAGTATAGATCCCGGGGTCTTCTATGGCTACACCTTC.